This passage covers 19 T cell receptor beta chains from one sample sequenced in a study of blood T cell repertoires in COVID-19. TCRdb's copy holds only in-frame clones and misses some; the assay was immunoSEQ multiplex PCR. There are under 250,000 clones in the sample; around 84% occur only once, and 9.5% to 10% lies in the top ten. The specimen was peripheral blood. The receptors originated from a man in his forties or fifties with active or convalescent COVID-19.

CDR3 residues: CASSQGRVSGTSDPDTQYF. The CDR3 DNA sequence: TGTGCCAGCAGCCAGGGTCGGGTCTCAGGGACTAGCGATCCAGATACGCAGTATTTT. The chain combines TRBV9 with TRBJ2-3; 10 bases agree with TRBD2. The CDR3 consists of 19 residues. Germline V gene lookup returns CDR1 SGDLS and CDR2 YYNGEE. The V gene end was trimmed by 4 bases and the J gene end by 4 bases; junction bases not matched to a gene: 18. Filled out from reference TRBV9 and TRBJ2-3, the complete variable domain reads DSGVTQTPKHLITATGQRVTLRCSPRSGDLSVYWYQQSLDQGLQFLIQYYNGEERAKGNILERFSAQQFPDLHSELNLSSLELGDSALYFCASSQGRVSGTSDPDTQYFGPGTRLTVL.

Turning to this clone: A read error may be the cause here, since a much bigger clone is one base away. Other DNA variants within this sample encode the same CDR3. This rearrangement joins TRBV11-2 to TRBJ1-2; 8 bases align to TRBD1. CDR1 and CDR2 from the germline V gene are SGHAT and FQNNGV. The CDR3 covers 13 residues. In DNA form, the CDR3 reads TGTGCCAGCAGCTCCCTCACAGGGGGAGGGTACACCTTT. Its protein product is CASSSLTGGGYTF.

CDR3 nucleotides: TGTGCCAGCAGCCCCCAGCGGGCCCGCTACAATGAGCAGTTCTTC. Encoded protein: CASSPQRARYNEQFF. This chain joins TRBV7-2 and TRBJ2-1; D might be TRBD2 (6 bases). The CDR3 loop spans 15 amino acids. Germline loops: CDR1 SGHTA, CDR2 FQGNSA. Trimming removed 5 bases from V and 3 bases from J, with 14 bases in between.

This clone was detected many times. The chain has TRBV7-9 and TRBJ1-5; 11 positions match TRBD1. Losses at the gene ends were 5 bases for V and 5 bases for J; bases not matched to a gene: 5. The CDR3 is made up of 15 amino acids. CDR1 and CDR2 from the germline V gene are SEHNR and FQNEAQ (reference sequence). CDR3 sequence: CASSRGQGADQPQHF. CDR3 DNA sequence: TGTGCCAGCAGCCGCGGACAGGGGGCTGATCAGCCCCAGCATTTT.

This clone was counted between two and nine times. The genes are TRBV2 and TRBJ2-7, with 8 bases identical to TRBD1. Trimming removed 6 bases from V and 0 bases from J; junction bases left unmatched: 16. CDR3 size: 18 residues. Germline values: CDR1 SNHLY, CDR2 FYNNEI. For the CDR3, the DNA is TGTGCCAGCAGACTCCGGGACAGGACGTCCAAGTTCTCCTACGAGCAGTACGTC. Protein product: CASRLRDRTSKFSYEQYV.

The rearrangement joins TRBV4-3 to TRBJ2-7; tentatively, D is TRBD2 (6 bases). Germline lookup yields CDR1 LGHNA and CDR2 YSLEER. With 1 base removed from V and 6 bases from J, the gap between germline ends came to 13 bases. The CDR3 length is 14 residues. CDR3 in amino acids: CASSQGLGPGEQYF. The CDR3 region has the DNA TGCGCCAGCAGCCAAGGACTAGGGCCGGGCGAGCAGTACTTC.

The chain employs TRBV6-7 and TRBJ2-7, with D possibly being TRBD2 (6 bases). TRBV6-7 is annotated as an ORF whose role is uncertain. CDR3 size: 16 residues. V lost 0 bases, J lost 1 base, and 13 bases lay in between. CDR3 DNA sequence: TGTGCCAGCAGTTACTCGAAGCAGGGAGGTTCCTACGAGCAGTACGTC. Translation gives CASSYSKQGGSYEQYV.

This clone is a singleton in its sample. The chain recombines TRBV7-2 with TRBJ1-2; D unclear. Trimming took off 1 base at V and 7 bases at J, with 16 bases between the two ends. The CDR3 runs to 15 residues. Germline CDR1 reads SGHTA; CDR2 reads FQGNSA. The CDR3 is CASSLGGAARSGYTF. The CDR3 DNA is TGTGCCAGCAGCTTAGGAGGTGCAGCGAGGAGTGGCTACACCTTC.

CDR3 sequence (DNA): TGTGCCAGCAGCTTAGCGGGAGGGCCCAATGAGCAGTTCTTC. It translates to CASSLAGGPNEQFF. The chain uses TRBV7-2 and TRBJ2-1, with 7 bases matching TRBD2. The CDR3 has 14 residues. The germline gives CDR1 SGHTA, CDR2 FQGNSA. V gave up 0 bases and J gave up 6 bases; unmatched junction bases: 2.

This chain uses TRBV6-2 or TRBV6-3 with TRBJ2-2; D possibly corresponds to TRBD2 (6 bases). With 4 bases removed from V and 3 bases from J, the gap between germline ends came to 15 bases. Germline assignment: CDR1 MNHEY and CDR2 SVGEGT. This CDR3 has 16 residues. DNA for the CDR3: TGTGCCAGCAGTTCGCAGACTAGAGGGGACACCGGGGAGCTGTTTTTT. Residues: CASSSQTRGDTGELFF.

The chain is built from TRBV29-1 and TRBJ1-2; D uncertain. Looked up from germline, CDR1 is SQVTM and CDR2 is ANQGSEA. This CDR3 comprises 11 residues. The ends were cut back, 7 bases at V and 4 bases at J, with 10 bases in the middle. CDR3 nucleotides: TGCAGCGCCGGCCCGAGCTATGGCTACACCTTC. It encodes CSAGPSYGYTF.

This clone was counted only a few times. CDR3 in amino acids: CSFRQTGVLKTQYF. The CDR3 bases are TGCAGCTTCCGTCAGACAGGGGTTTTGAAGACCCAGTACTTC. The genes are TRBV29-1 and TRBJ2-5, with TRBD1 matching 8 bases. Looked up from germline, CDR1 is SQVTM and CDR2 is ANQGSEA. The CDR3 consists of 14 residues. The junction had 14 bases not matched to a gene; V was cut back by 8 bases and J by 6 bases.

The CDR3 is CASQHSVGLEGAEAFF. The CDR3 DNA reads TGTGCCAGTCAGCACTCAGTTGGTCTCGAGGGCGCTGAAGCTTTCTTT. The rearrangement links TRBV18 to TRBJ1-1; no definite D call. This CDR3 contains 16 residues. Germline CDR1 KGHSH, CDR2 LQKENI. The germline V and J ends were trimmed by 9 bases and 6 bases, with 26 bases remaining between them.

The CDR3 nucleotides read TGTGCCAGTAGGAGTAGCGGGTACAATGAGCAGTTCTTC. It is translated as CASRSSGYNEQFF. This rearrangement joins TRBV19 to TRBJ2-1; 7 positions agree with TRBD2. V lost 6 bases to trimming and J lost 4 bases; unmatched junction nucleotides: 3. CDR3 length: 13 amino acids. Germline-derived CDR1 and CDR2 are LNHDA and SQIVND (reference sequence).

CDR3 in amino acids: CASSELYLPGGANNSPLHF. The DNA for the CDR3 is TGTGCCAGCAGTGAATTATACCTACCGGGAGGCGCGAATAATTCACCCCTCCACTTT. The rearrangement uses TRBV6-1 and TRBJ1-6; D unclear. V was cut by 2 bases and J by 5 bases, with 22 bases left in between. Germline values: CDR1 MNHNS, CDR2 SASEGT. The CDR3 totals 19 residues.

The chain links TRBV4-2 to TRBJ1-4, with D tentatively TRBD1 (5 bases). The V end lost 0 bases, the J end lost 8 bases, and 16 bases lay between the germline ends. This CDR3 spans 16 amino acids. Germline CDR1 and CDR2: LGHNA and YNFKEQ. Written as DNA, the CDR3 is TGTGCCAGCAGCCAAGATGGCAACAGGCCGGACGAAAAACTGTTTTTT. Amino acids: CASSQDGNRPDEKLFF.

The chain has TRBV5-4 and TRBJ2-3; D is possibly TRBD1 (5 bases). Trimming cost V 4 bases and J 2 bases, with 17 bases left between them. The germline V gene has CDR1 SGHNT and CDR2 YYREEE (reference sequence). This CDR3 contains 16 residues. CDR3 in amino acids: CASSRTSTDNTDTQYF. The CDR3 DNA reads TGTGCCAGCAGCCGAACCTCGACAGACAACACAGATACGCAGTATTTT. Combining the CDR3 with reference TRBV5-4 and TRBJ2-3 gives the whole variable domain ETGVTQSPTHLIKTRGQQVTLRCSSQSGHNTVSWYQQALGQGPQFIFQYYREEENGRGNFPPRFSGLQFPNYSSELNVNALELDDSALYLCASSRTSTDNTDTQYFGPGTRLTVL.

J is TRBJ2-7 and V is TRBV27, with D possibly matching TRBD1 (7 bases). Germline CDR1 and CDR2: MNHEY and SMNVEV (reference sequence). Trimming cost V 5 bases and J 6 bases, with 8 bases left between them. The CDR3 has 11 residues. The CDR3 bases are TGTGCCAGCAGTCAGGGGGGCGAGCAGTACTTC. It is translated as CASSQGGEQYF.

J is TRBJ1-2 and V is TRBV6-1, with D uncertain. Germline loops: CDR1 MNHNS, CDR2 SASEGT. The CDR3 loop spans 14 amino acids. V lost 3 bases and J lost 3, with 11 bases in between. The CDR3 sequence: CASSERDRDYGYTF. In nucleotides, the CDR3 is TGTGCCAGCAGTGAGAGGGATCGGGACTATGGCTACACCTTC.